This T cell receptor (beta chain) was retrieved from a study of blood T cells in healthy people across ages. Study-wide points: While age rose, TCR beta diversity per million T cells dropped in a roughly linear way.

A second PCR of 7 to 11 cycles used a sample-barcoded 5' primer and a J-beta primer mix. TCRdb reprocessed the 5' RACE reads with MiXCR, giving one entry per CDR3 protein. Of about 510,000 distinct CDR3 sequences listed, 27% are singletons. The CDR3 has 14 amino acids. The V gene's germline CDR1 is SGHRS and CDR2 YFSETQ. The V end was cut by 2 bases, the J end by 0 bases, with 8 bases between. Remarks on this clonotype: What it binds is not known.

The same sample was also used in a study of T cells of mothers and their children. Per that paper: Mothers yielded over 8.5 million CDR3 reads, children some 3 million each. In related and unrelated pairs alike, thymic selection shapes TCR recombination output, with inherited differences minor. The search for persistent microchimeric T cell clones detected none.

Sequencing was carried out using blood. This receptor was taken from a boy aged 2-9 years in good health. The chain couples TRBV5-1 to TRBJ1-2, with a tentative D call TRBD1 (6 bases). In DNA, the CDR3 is TGCGCCAGCAGCTTCGGACAGCCTAACTATGGCTACACCTTC. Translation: CASSFGQPNYGYTF.